This entry features one T cell receptor beta chain sequence. Its antigen is as yet unknown. An end of the junction does not agree with germline; a read error may underlie this. In germline, CDR1 is SGHAT, CDR2 FQNNGV. This CDR3 has 12 residues. This specimen comes from a study of cytomegalovirus exposure and HLA in healthy donors. General study results and limits: CMV serostatus was the sole immune exposure information available.

The PCR made use of 60 Vbeta and 13 Jbeta primers. Profiling relied on immunoSEQ multiplex PCR, and the TCRdb table lists in-frame clones only, not all of them. The repertoire has roughly 92,000 clones, roughly 80% of them found once; the top ten carry 32%. This TCR was sampled from a man aged 45-60 years in good health and CMV-seropositive. The chain recombines TRBV11-2 with TRBJ2-5; no reliable D call. The sequenced material came from PBMCs. This chain's CDR3 is CASSIDRETQYF. The CDR3 nucleotides are TGTGCCAGCAGCATAGACCGAGAGACCCAGTACTTC.